These T cell receptor beta chains were read from a single sample in a study of blood T cell repertoires in COVID-19. The assay was immunoSEQ multiplex PCR, and TCRdb's table has in-frame clones only and misses some. Among around 200,000 clones, roughly 90% were seen once, and the ten largest hold around 4%. The specimen sequenced was PBMCs or T cells enriched from blood (not recorded which). These receptors all stem from a woman aged 25 to 39 who had been exposed to COVID-19. Both conserved end residues are trimmed from each CDR3.

V gene	CDR3 protein
TRBV28	AHSSYNSPLH
TRBV15	ATSTGVSGNTIY
TRBV5-1	ASSKQGAEAF
TRBV3-1/TRBV3-2	ASSQTATPNEKLF
TRBV18	ASSPIQGETQY
TRBV30	AWSVRGGKF
TRBV18	ASSPANGQGGNQPQH
TRBV27	ASRTGLAASEQF
TRBV15	ATSPPAAILNSPLH
TRBV7-9	ASSFEGAHYGYT
TRBV3-1/TRBV3-2	ASSGGGLGKLF
TRBV3-1/TRBV3-2	ASSLGDTEAF
TRBV4-2	ASSQGGTRQETQY
TRBV7-3	ASSLDSKNIQY
TRBV9	ASSNLGDLYNEQF
TRBV6-5	ASSYRRGNNSPLH
TRBV20-1	SASQWTSGGTYNEQF
TRBV29-1	SVERQGTQY
TRBV11-2	ASSLGGLAGGRVEF
TRBV6-5	ASSRRQGAYNEQF
TRBV2	ASSFPTGNTEAF
TRBV5-1	ASSPRLERDRELF